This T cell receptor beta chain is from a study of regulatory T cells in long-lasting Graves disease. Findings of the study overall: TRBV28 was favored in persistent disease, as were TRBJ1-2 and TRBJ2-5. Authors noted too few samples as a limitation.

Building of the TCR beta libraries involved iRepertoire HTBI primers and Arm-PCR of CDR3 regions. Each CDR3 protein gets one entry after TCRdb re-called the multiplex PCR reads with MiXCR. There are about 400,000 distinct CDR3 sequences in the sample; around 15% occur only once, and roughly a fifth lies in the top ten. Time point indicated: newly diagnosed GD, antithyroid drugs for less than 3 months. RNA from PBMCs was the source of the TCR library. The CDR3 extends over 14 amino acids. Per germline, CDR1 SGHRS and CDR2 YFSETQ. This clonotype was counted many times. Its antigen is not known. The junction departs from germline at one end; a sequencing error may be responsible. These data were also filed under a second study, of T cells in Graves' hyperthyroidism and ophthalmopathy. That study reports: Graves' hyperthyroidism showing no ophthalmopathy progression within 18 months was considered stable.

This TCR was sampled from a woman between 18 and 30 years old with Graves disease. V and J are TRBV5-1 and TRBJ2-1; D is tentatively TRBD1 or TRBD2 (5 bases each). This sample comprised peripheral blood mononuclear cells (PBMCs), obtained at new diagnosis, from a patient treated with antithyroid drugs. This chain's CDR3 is CASSGREHTNEQFF. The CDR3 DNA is TGTGCCAGCAGCGGCAGGGAACACACCAATGAGCAGTTCTTC.